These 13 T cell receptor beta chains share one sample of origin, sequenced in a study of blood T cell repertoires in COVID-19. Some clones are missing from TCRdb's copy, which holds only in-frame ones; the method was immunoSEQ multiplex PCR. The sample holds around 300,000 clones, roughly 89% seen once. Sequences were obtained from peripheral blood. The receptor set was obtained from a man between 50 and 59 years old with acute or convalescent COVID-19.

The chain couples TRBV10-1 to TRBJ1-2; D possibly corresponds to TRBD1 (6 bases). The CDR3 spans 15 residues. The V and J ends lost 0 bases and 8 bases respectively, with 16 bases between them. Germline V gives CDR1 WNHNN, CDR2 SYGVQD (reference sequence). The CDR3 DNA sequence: TGCGCCAGCAGTGAGTCGCGGGGGGCTGTGAGAGGCTACACCTTC. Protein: CASSESRGAVRGYTF.

CDR3 nucleotides: TGCGCCAGCAGCCACCCGGACAGATCATCCGAGCAGTTCTTC. Translation: CASSHPDRSSEQFF. This sequence joins TRBV4-1 and TRBJ2-1; perhaps TRBD1 as D (6 bases). Trimming shortened V by 3 bases and J by 10 bases, and 16 bases separated the two germline ends. CDR1 is MGHRA, CDR2 YSYEKL, per germline. The CDR3 runs 14 residues.

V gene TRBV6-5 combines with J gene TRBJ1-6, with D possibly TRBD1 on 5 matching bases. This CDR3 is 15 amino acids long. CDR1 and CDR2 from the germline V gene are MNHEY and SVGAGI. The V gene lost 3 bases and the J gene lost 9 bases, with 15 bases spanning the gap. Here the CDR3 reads CASSYGQGRGSPLHF. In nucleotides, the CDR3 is TGTGCCAGCAGTTATGGGCAGGGTCGAGGTTCACCCCTCCACTTT.

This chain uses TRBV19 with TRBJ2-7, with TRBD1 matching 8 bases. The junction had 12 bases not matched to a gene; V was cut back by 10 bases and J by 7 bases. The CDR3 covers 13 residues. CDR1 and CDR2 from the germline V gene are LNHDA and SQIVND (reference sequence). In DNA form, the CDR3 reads TGTGCCACCGCAGGACAGGGTTTATGGGAGCAGTACTTC. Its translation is CATAGQGLWEQYF.

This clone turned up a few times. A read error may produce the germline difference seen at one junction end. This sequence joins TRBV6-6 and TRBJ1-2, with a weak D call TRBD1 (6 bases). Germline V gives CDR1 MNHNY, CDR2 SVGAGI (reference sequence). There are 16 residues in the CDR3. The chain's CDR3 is CASSHSWDTTNYGYTF. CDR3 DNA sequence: TGTGCCAGCAGTCACTCCTGGGACACCACTAACTATGGCTACACCTTC.

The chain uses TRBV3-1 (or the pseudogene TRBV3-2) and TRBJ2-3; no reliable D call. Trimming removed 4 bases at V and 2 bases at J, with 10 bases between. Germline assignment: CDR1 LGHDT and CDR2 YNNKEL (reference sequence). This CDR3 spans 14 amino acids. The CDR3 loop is CASSPDKSTDTQYF. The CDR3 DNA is TGTGCCAGCAGCCCCGACAAATCCACAGATACGCAGTATTTT.

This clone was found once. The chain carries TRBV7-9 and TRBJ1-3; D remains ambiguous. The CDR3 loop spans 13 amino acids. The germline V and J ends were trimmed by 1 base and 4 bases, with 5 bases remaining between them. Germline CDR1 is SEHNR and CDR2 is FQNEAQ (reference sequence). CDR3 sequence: CASSLGTGNTIYF. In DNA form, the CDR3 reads TGTGCCAGCAGCTTAGGAACAGGAAACACCATATATTTT. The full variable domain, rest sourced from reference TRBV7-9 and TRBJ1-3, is DTGVSQNPRHKITKRGQNVTFRCDPISEHNRLYWYRQTLGQGPEFLTYFQNEAQLEKSRLLSDRFSAERPKGSFSTLEIQRTEQGDSAMYLCASSLGTGNTIYFGEGSWLTVV.

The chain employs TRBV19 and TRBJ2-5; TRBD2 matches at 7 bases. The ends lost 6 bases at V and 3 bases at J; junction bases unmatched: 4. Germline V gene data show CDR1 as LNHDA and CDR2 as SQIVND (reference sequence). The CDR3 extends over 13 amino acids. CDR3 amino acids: CASRGTTKETQYF. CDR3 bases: TGTGCCAGTAGGGGGACTACCAAAGAGACCCAGTACTTC.

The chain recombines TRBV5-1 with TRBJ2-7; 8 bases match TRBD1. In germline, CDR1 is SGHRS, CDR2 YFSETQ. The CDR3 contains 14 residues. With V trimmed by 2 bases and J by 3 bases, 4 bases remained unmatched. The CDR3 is CASSFTTGDYEQYF. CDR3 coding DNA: TGCGCCAGCAGCTTTACGACAGGGGACTACGAGCAGTACTTC. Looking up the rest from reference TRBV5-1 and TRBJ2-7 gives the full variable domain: KAGVTQTPRYLIKTRGQQVTLSCSPISGHRSVSWYQQTPGQGLQFLFEYFSETQRNKGNFPGRFSGRQFSNSRSEMNVSTLELGDSALYLCASSFTTGDYEQYFGPGTRLTVT.

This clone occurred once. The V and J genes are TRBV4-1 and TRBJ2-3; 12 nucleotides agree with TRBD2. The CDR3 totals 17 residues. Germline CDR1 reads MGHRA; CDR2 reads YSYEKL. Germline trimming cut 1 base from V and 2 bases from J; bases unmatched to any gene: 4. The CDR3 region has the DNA TGCGCCAGCAGCCAAGCCCTAGCGGGGGGGGTCACAGATACGCAGTATTTT. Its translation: CASSQALAGGVTDTQYF.

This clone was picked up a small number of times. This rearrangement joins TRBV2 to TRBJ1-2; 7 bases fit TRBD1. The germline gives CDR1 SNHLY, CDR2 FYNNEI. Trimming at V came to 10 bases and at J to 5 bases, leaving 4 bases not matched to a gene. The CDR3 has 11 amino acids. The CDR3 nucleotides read TGTGCCACCACGACAGGGTATGGCTACACCTTC. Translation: CATTTGYGYTF. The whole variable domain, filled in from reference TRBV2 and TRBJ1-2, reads EPEVTQTPSHQVTQMGQEVILRCVPISNHLYFYWYRQILGQKVEFLVSFYNNEISEKSEIFDDQFSVERPDGSNFTLKIRSTKLEDSAMYFCATTTGYGYTFGSGTRLTVV.

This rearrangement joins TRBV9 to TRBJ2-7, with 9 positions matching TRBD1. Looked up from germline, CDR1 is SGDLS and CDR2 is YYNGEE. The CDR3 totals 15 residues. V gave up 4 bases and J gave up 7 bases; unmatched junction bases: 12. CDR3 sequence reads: CASSPRGTGSWEQYF. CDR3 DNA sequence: TGTGCCAGCAGCCCGCGCGGGACAGGGTCGTGGGAGCAGTACTTC.

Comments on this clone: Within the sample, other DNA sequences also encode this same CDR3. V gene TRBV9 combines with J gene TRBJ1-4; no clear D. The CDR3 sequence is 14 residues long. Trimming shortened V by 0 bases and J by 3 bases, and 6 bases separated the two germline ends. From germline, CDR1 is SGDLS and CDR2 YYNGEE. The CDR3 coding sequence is TGTGCCAGCAGCGTAGGGTACTCTAATGAAAAACTGTTTTTT. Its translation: CASSVGYSNEKLFF.